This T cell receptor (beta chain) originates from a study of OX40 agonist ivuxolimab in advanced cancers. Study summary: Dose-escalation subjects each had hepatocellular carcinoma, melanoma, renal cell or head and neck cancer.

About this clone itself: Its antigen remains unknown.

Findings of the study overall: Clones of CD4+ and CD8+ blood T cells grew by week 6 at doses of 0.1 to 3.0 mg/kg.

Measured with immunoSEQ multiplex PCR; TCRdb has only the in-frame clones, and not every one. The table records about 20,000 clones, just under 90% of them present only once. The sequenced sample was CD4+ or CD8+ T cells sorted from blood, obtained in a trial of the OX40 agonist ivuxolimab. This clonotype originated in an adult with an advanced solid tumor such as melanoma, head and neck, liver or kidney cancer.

Written as DNA, the CDR3 is TGTGCCAGCAGCGTAAGGTCCGAAGAGACCCAGTACTTC. Translation: CASSVRSEETQYF. The J gene is TRBJ2-5, the V gene TRBV9; D not resolved. The germline V and J ends were trimmed by 1 base and 3 bases, with 7 bases remaining between them. CDR3 length equals 13 residues. The germline V gene has CDR1 SGDLS and CDR2 YYNGEE.